Below are 3 T cell receptor beta chains sequenced from a single sample in a study of OX40 agonist ivuxolimab in advanced cancers. Assay used: immunoSEQ multiplex PCR; TCRdb lists only in-frame clones, some missing. Among 15,000 to 25,000 clones listed, around 83% were seen once. The sequences come from CD4+ or CD8+ T cells sorted from blood, collected in a trial of the OX40 agonist ivuxolimab. The receptors derive from an adult with an advanced solid tumor such as melanoma, head and neck, liver or kidney cancer.

The chain recombines TRBV7-8 with TRBJ1-1; 10 bases agree with TRBD1. The CDR3 covers 15 residues. Losses at the gene ends were 4 bases for V and 1 base for J; bases not matched to a gene: 3. Per germline, CDR1 SGHVS and CDR2 FQNEAQ. The CDR3 here is CASSSRQGANTEAFF. The DNA of the CDR3 is TGTGCCAGCAGCTCTCGACAGGGGGCGAACACTGAAGCTTTCTTT.

This chain joins TRBV4-3 and TRBJ1-1; 9 bases map to TRBD1. V gave up 4 bases and J gave up 5 bases; unmatched junction bases: 11. Germline assignment: CDR1 LGHNA and CDR2 YSLEER. The CDR3 runs to 16 residues. CDR3 in amino acids: CASSRSGTGSRTEAFF. The CDR3, as DNA: TGCGCCAGCAGCCGATCCGGGACAGGGAGCCGTACTGAAGCTTTCTTT.

The J gene is TRBJ1-2, the V gene TRBV18; 9 bases agree with TRBD1. In germline, CDR1 is KGHSH, CDR2 LQKENI. Trimming removed 3 bases from V and 1 base from J; junction bases left unmatched: 6. The CDR3 sequence is 16 residues long. The CDR3 DNA sequence: TGTGCCAGCTCACCCACAGGGGGCCCGGATAACTATGGCTACACCTTC. This gives the protein CASSPTGGPDNYGYTF.